This T cell receptor (beta chain) is from a study of OX40 agonist ivuxolimab in advanced cancers. General study findings and limits: Expanded clones belonging to CD8+ T cells outnumbered, on average, those of CD4+. Partial responders at 0.1-3.0 mg/kg showed near-lowest clonal expansion.

TCRdb's table, derived via immunoSEQ multiplex PCR, lists solely in-frame clones and lacks some. Here the sample spans some 41,000 clones, about 89% being singletons. This CDR3 spans 15 amino acids. Germline-derived CDR1 and CDR2 are ENHRY and SYGVKD. Trimming removed 10 bases from V and 6 bases from J; junction bases left unmatched: 14. On this clone itself: Its antigen is still unknown.

The sample was CD4+ or CD8+ T cells sorted from blood, taken in a trial of the OX40 agonist ivuxolimab. The TCR comes from an adult with an advanced solid tumor such as melanoma, head and neck, liver or kidney cancer. The J gene is TRBJ2-7, the V gene TRBV10-3, with 11 bases lining up with TRBD1. CDR3 region: CANRAGTGGSSEQYF. Written as DNA, the CDR3 is TGTGCCAACCGAGCCGGGACAGGGGGTTCTTCCGAGCAGTACTTC.